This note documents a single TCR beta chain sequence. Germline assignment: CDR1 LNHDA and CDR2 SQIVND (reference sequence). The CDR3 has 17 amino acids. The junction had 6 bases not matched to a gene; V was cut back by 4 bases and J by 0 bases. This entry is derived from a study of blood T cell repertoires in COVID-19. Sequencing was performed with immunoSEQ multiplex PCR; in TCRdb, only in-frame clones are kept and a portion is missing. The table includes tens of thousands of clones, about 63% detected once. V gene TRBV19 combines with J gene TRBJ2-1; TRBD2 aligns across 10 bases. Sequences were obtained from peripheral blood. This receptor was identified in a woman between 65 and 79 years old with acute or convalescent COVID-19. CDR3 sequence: CASSRALAGDSYNEQFF. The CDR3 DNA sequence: TGTGCCAGTAGTAGGGCCCTAGCGGGAGACTCCTACAATGAGCAGTTCTTC.